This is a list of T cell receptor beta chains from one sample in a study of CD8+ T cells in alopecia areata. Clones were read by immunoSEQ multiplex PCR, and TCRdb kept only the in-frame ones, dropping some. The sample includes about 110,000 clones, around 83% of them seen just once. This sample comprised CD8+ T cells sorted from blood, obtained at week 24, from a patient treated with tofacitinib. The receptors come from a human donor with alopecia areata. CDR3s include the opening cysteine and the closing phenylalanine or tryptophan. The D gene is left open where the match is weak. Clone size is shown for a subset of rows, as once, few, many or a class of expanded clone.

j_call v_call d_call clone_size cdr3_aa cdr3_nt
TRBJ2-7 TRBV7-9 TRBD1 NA CASSHSGTGESYEQYF TGTGCCAGCAGCCATTCCGGGACAGGGGAGTCCTACGAGCAGTACTTC
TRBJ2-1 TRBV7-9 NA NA CASRKGTDNHNEQFF TGTGCCAGCAGGAAAGGGACCGATAACCACAATGAGCAGTTCTTC
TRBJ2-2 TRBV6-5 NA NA CASSSRVAGELFF TGTGCCAGCAGTTCCCGGGTAGCCGGGGAGCTGTTTTTT
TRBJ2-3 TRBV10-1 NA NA CASSELTTDTQYF TGCGCCAGCAGTGAGTTAACAACAGATACGCAGTATTTT
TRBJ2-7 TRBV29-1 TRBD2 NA CSVESGISSYEQYF TGCAGCGTTGAAAGCGGGATCTCCTCCTACGAGCAGTACTTC
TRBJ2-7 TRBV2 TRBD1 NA CASSEEQGIYEQYF TGTGCCAGCAGTGAAGAACAGGGGATCTACGAGCAGTACTTC
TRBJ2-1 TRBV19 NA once CASRANGGTNYGGQFF TGTGCCAGTAGGGCGAACGGAGGGACAAACTATGGGGGGCAGTTCTTC
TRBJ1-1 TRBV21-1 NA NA CASSKVMTGNTEAFF TGTGCCAGCAGCAAAGTTATGACAGGGAACACTGAAGCTTTCTTT
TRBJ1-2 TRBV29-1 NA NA CSVTGPGQGGYTF TGCAGCGTTACCGGTCCGGGACAAGGCGGCTACACCTTC
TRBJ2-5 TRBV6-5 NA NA CASSSGPQETQYF TGTGCCAGCAGTTCGGGACCACAAGAGACCCAGTACTTC
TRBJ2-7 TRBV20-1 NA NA CSATAAYEQYF TGCAGTGCGACGGCAGCCTACGAGCAGTACTTC
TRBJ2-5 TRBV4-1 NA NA CASSLRPGVKETQYF TGCGCCAGCAGCCTACGGCCGGGAGTCAAAGAGACCCAGTACTTC
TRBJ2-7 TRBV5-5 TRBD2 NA CASSTGLAGSYEQYF TGTGCCAGCAGCACGGGACTAGCGGGGTCCTACGAGCAGTACTTC
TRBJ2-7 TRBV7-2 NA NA CASSLSYEQYF TGTGCCAGCAGCTTAAGCTACGAGCAGTACTTC
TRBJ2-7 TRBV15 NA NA CATSVGTDNEQYF TGTGCCACCAGCGTCGGGACCGATAACGAGCAGTACTTC
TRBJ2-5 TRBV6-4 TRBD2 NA CASSSLAGDLETQYF TGTGCCAGCAGTTCTCTAGCGGGGGATTTAGAGACCCAGTACTTC
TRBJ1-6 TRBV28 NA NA CASRLSSSNSPLHF TGTGCCAGCAGACTCTCCTCCTCTAATTCACCCCTCCACTTT
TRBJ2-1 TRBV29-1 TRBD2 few CSVGLAGRDNEQFF TGCAGCGTTGGCCTAGCGGGGAGGGACAATGAGCAGTTCTTC
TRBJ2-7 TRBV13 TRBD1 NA CASSLVGTGVHF TGTGCCAGCAGCTTAGTGGGGACAGGGGTGCACTTC
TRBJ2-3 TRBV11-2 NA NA CASSLATDTQYF TGTGCCAGCAGCTTAGCCACAGATACGCAGTATTTT
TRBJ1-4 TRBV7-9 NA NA CASSPVLNEKLFF TGTGCCAGCAGCCCCGTTCTCAATGAAAAACTGTTTTTT
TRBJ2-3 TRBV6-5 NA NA CASSSTYGADTQYF TGTGCCAGCAGTAGCACCTACGGGGCAGATACGCAGTATTTT
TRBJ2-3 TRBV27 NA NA CASSSTTGGDTQYF TGTGCCAGCAGTTCGACCACGGGGGGCGATACGCAGTATTTT
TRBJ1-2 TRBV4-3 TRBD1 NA CASSQDGKRGLGFGYTF TGCGCCAGCAGCCAAGATGGGAAGAGGGGGCTGGGTTTCGGCTACACCTTC
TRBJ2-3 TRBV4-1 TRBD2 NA CASSQGPLGGADTQYF TGCGCCAGCAGCCAAGGCCCTCTGGGGGGGGCAGATACGCAGTATTTT
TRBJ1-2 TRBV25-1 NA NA CASSEGTIDGYTF TGTGCCAGCAGTGAAGGGACTATAGATGGCTACACCTTC
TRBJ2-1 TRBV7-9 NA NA CASSLAERTYNEQFF TGTGCCAGCAGCTTAGCGGAGCGTACCTACAATGAGCAGTTCTTC
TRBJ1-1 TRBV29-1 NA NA CSVEDQGEYVNTEAFF TGCAGCGTTGAAGATCAGGGAGAGTACGTTAACACTGAAGCTTTCTTT
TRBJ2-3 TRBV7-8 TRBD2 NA CASSLDRLAGGTDTQYF TGTGCCAGCAGCTTAGACAGACTAGCGGGGGGCACAGATACGCAGTATTTT
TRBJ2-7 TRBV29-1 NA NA CSVEGWGHSYEQYF TGCAGCGTTGAGGGCTGGGGACACTCCTACGAGCAGTACTTC
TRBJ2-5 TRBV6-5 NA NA CASSYSLIDETQYF TGTGCCAGCAGTTACTCTCTTATCGACGAGACCCAGTACTTC
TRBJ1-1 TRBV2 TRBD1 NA CASSQSPGQGYEAFF TGTGCCAGCAGCCAATCTCCGGGACAGGGGTATGAAGCTTTCTTT
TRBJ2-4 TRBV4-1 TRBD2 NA CASSLAGPGKDIQYF TGCGCCAGCAGTTTAGCGGGACCTGGGAAAGACATTCAGTACTTC
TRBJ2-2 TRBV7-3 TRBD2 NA CASSFGGGTGELFF TGTGCCAGCAGCTTCGGCGGGGGCACCGGGGAGCTGTTTTTT
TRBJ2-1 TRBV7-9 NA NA CASSRGTLSSYNEQFF TGTGCCAGCAGCCGTGGGACTCTAAGCTCCTACAATGAGCAGTTCTTC
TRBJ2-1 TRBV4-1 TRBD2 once CASSQTPGTSEYNEQFF TGCGCCAGCAGCCAAACGCCCGGGACTAGCGAATACAATGAGCAGTTCTTC
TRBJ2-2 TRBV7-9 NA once CASSLGAGELFF TGTGCCAGCAGCTTAGGTGCCGGGGAGCTGTTTTTT
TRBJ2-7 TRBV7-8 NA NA CASSSTVYEQYF TGTGCCAGCAGCTCGACAGTCTACGAGCAGTACTTC
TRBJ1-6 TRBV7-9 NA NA CASSYPGRYNSPLHF TGTGCCAGCAGCTACCCGGGACGATATAATTCACCCCTCCACTTT
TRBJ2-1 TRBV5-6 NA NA CASSLQEYEQFF TGTGCCAGCAGCTTACAGGAATATGAGCAGTTCTTC
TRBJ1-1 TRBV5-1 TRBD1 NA CASSWDREGSEAFF TGCGCCAGCAGCTGGGACAGGGAAGGGTCTGAAGCTTTCTTT
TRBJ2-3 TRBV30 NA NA CAWSPNTDTQYF TGTGCCTGGAGTCCAAACACAGATACGCAGTATTTT
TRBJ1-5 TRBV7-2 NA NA CASSLVSGGGPQHF TGTGCCAGCAGCTTAGTCTCAGGAGGTGGGCCCCAGCATTTT
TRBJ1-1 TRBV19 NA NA CASSQSGPEAFF TGTGCCAGTAGTCAGTCCGGGCCTGAAGCTTTCTTT
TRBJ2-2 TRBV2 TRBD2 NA CASSVPLAGGANTGELFF TGTGCCAGCAGTGTTCCCTTAGCGGGGGGCGCGAACACCGGGGAGCTGTTTTTT
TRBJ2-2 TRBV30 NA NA CAWSADNTGELFF TGTGCCTGGAGTGCAGATAACACCGGGGAGCTGTTTTTT
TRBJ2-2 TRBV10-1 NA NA CASSVPGSNTGELFF TGCGCCAGCAGTGTCCCGGGGTCGAACACCGGGGAGCTGTTTTTT
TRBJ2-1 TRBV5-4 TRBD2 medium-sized CASSPGLAEGNEQFF TGTGCCAGCAGCCCCGGACTAGCGGAAGGCAATGAGCAGTTCTTC
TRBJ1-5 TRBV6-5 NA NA CASSSGLWNQPQHF TGTGCCAGCAGTTCGGGCCTCTGGAATCAGCCCCAGCATTTT
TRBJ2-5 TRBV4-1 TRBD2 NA CASSLRSGGPQETQYF TGCGCCAGCAGCCTGAGGAGCGGGGGCCCTCAAGAGACCCAGTACTTC
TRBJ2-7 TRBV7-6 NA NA CASSPLGSDEQYF TGTGCCAGCAGCCCCCTAGGGTCGGACGAGCAGTACTTC
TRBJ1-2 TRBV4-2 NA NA CASSQVEGGRNYGYTF TGTGCCAGCAGCCAAGTAGAGGGGGGACGTAACTATGGCTACACCTTC
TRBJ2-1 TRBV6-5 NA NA CASRISRTAEQFF TGTGCCAGCAGGATTTCAAGGACTGCTGAGCAGTTCTTC
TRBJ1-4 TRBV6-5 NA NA CASSPVKGGEKLFF TGTGCCAGCAGCCCCGTAAAAGGGGGTGAAAAACTGTTTTTT
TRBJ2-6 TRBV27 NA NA CASKHTGSSGANVLTF TGTGCCAGCAAACATACAGGGTCCTCTGGGGCCAACGTCCTGACTTTC
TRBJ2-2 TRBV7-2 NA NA CASSPDTGELFF TGTGCCAGCAGCCCAGACACCGGGGAGCTGTTTTTT